One sample yielded the 10 T cell receptor beta chains listed below, sequenced in a study of blood T cell repertoires in COVID-19 (dated by TCRdb to 2020 to 2022). Library method: the immunoSEQ multiplex PCR assay. TCRdb stores this immuneACCESS table with in-frame sequences only. Part of the clones is absent; in the studies checked, under half of the shortfall reflects unresolved V genes, and no reason is known for the rest. In all, the sample holds 300,000 to 400,000 clones, and over 80% of those were seen once. The top ten constitute about 6.3% of the sample. Sequencing input: peripheral blood. The receptors were gathered from a woman aged 45 to 65 with COVID-19, enrolled during active disease.

The chain carries TRBV6-1 and TRBJ1-4, with TRBD1 matching 9 bases. Trimming removed 1 base from V and 9 bases from J; junction bases left unmatched: 12. Looked up from germline, CDR1 is MNHNS and CDR2 is SASEGT. CDR3 length: 17 residues. CDR3 nucleotides: TGTGCCAGCAGTGAAGTATGGATCGGGGACAGGGCGAAAAAACTGTTTTTT. As protein: CASSEVWIGDRAKKLFF.

The chain employs TRBV18 and TRBJ1-1; 8 positions match TRBD1. The CDR3 consists of 16 residues. After removal of 1 base from V and 5 bases from J, the junction contained 9 bases not matched to a gene. Germline V lookup: CDR1 KGHSH, CDR2 LQKENI. CDR3 DNA sequence: TGTGCCAGCTCACCACAAAATCAAAACAGGGGGACTGAAGCTTTCTTT. Translating it yields CASSPQNQNRGTEAFF.

This clone came up once. The V gene is TRBV7-2, the J gene TRBJ1-1; maybe TRBD1 (6 bases). Deletions cut 2 bases from V and 5 bases from J, with 15 bases between. In germline, CDR1 is SGHTA, CDR2 FQGNSA. The CDR3 loop spans 15 amino acids. The CDR3 coding sequence is TGTGCCAGCAGCTTACACAGGGTCGGGGGGACTGAAGCTTTCTTT. As protein: CASSLHRVGGTEAFF.

This sequence joins TRBV27 and TRBJ2-3; no clear D. Germline assignment: CDR1 MNHEY and CDR2 SMNVEV (reference sequence). Trimming left V 4 bases short and J 6 bases short, with 11 bases between. CDR3 length: 13 amino acids. The CDR3 reads CASSYSSPDTQYF. CDR3 in DNA: TGTGCCAGCAGTTACAGTTCACCGGATACGCAGTATTTT.

This chain connects TRBV5-8 to TRBJ2-7; no clear D gene. The germline V and J ends were trimmed by 2 bases and 0 bases, with 6 bases remaining between them. CDR3 length: 13 residues. The germline V gene has CDR1 SGHTS and CDR2 YDEGEE. The CDR3 nucleotides are TGTGCCAGCAGCTTTCGGGTCTCCTACGAGCAGTACTTC. It is translated as CASSFRVSYEQYF. Based on the CDR3 plus reference TRBV5-8 and TRBJ2-7, the full variable domain is EAGVTQSPTHLIKTRGQQATLRCSPISGHTSVYWYQQALGLGLQFLLWYDEGEERNRGNFPPRFSGRQFPNYSSELNVNALELEDSALYLCASSFRVSYEQYFGPGTRLTVT.

The chain carries TRBV15 and TRBJ2-4, with 8 bases aligning to TRBD2. The CDR3 covers 17 residues. Trimming cost V 3 bases and J 0 bases; bases outside gene matches: 7. Germline values: CDR1 LNHNV, CDR2 YYDKDF (reference sequence). Here the CDR3 reads CATSRTGGGEAKNIQYF. The CDR3 DNA reads TGTGCCACCAGCAGGACCGGGGGGGGCGAAGCCAAAAACATTCAGTACTTC.

The CDR3 sequence is CASSSLGGGVGTEAFF. In DNA, the CDR3 is TGTGCCAGCAGCTCGCTAGGGGGAGGGGTGGGCACTGAAGCTTTCTTT. This chain links TRBV5-4 with TRBJ1-1, with TRBD1 as a possible D gene (6 bases). CDR3 length equals 16 residues. V was pared by 3 bases and J by 4 bases, with 19 bases between. CDR1 is SGHNT, CDR2 YYREEE, per germline (reference sequence).

This clone was seen more than once but under ten times. The chain carries TRBV2 and TRBJ2-2, with D hard to call. This CDR3 is built from 14 residues. Germline CDR1 and CDR2: SNHLY and FYNNEI. The V end was cut by 1 base, the J end by 4 bases, with 7 bases between. The CDR3 here is CASSEGASTGELFF. The DNA of the CDR3 is TGTGCCAGCAGTGAAGGAGCGAGCACCGGGGAGCTGTTTTTT.

CDR3 DNA sequence: TGTGCCAGCAGCTTAGTTGGGGCAGGCCTGGACGAGCAGTACTTC. It encodes CASSLVGAGLDEQYF. The chain carries TRBV7-2 and TRBJ2-7, with D possibly TRBD1 on 5 matching bases. Trimming took 1 base from V and 5 from J, leaving 15 bases between them. CDR1 is SGHTA, CDR2 FQGNSA, per germline. The CDR3 runs to 15 residues.

The chain uses TRBV5-8 and TRBJ1-6; a possible D gene is TRBD1 (6 bases). The CDR3 contains 15 residues. CDR1 SGHTS and CDR2 YDEGEE come from the germline V gene. V lost 6 bases to trimming and J lost 5 bases, with 15 bases between them. The CDR3 coding sequence is TGTGCCAGCAAGGGGGACCGCCGAAATAATTCACCCCTCCACTTT. This translates into CASKGDRRNNSPLHF.